This T cell receptor (beta chain) was sequenced for a study of human T cells and chemical hapten exposure. The library tagged each cDNA molecule with unique molecular identifiers. A single record per CDR3 protein comes from TCRdb applying MiXCR to the RACE reads. Here the sample spans tens of thousands of distinct CDR3 sequences, roughly 5% being singletons. Time point defined: healthy volunteer bleed at 6 weeks. Unfractionated whole blood served as the source for total RNA extraction. In its sample, this clonotype was seen many times. The germline gives CDR1 DFQATT, CDR2 SNEGSKA (reference sequence). The CDR3 has 12 residues. V was cut by 3 bases and J by 4 bases, with 9 bases left in between.

V and J are TRBV20-1 and TRBJ1-1; D may be TRBD1 (6 bases). The sequenced sample consisted of whole blood. The sequence derives from a human donor in good health. Some clones in this sample may be carry-over from other donors' samples. The CDR3: CSARKDSTEAFF. In DNA form, the CDR3 reads TGCAGTGCTAGGAAGGACAGCACTGAAGCTTTCTTT.